This T cell receptor beta chain stems from a study of CD4 and CD8 cells across lung adenocarcinoma regions. Germline V gene lookup returns CDR1 MNHNS and CDR2 SASEGT. V lost 7 bases to trimming and J lost 0 bases, with 16 bases between them. The CDR3 runs to 17 residues. TCRdb re-analysed the PCR reads in MiXCR, keeping a single row per CDR3 protein. The sample includes about 12,000 distinct CDR3 sequences, about 56% of them seen just once. Donors had localized lung adenocarcinoma, a non-small cell lung cancer. The gene calls are TRBV6-1 and TRBJ2-6; D might be TRBD1 (6 bases). Material for sequencing was CD8+ T cells from the margin of a lung tumor. The source is a female donor with lung adenocarcinoma. The CD4 and CD8 labels of this study may be unreliable. Here the CDR3 DNA reads TGTGCCAGCACTACCATACAGGGAGACTCTGGGGCCAACGTCCTGACTTTC. It specifies CASTTIQGDSGANVLTF.